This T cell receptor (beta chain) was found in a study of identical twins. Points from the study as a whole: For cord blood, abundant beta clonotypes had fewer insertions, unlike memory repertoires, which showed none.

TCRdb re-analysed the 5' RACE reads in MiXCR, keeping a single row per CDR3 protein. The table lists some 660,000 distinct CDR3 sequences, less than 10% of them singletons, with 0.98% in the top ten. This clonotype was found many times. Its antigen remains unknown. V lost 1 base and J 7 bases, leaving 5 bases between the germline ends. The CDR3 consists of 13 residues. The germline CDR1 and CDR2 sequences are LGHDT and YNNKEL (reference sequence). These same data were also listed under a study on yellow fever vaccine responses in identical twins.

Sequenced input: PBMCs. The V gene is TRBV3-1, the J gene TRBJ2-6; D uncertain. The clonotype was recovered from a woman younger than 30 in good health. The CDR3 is CASSQAGANVLTF. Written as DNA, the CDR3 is TGTGCCAGCAGCCAAGCCGGTGCCAACGTCCTGACTTTC.